These 3 T cell receptor beta chains were sequenced from one sample in a study of T cell repertoires in cytomegalovirus infection. One entry per CDR3 protein, called by TCRdb with MiXCR from the reads. Counted here are 630,000 or so distinct CDR3 sequences, more than 20% occurring once; the ten biggest clones make up 7.5% to 9%. The sample comprised CD8+ T cells from PBMCs. These receptors all come from a human donor in good health (CMV status not recorded). Some clones in this sample may be carry-over from other donors' samples.

The chain employs TRBV20-1 and TRBJ2-5; 13 nucleotides match TRBD2. The CDR3 sequence is 16 residues long. Germline CDR1 is DFQATT and CDR2 is SNEGSKA (reference sequence). The ends lost 5 bases at V and 5 bases at J; junction bases unmatched: 11. CDR3: CSASGTSGDWQETQYF. The CDR3 region has the DNA TGCAGTGCTTCCGGGACTAGCGGGGATTGGCAGGAGACCCAGTACTTC.

This clonotype was counted a few times. The V call is TRBV7-8, the J call TRBJ2-1; 10 nucleotides agree with TRBD2. The CDR3 is made up of 16 amino acids. From germline, CDR1 is SGHVS and CDR2 FQNEAQ. The V and J ends lost 3 bases and 4 bases, in that order; junction bases with no gene match: 6. CDR3 residues: CASSFTLAGEYNEQFF. In DNA, the CDR3 is TGTGCCAGCAGCTTTACGCTAGCGGGGGAATACAATGAGCAGTTCTTC.

This clonotype was found a few times. J is TRBJ2-6 and V is TRBV2; 8 bases fit TRBD1. Germline V gives CDR1 SNHLY, CDR2 FYNNEI. The CDR3 contains 14 residues. The V and J ends lost 10 bases and 3 bases, in that order; junction bases with no gene match: 5. CDR3 sequence reads: CANRGTYGANVLTF. In DNA, the CDR3 is TGTGCCAACAGGGGGACTTATGGGGCCAACGTCCTGACTTTC. Full variable domain (outside the CDR3, taken from reference TRBV2 and TRBJ2-6): EPEVTQTPSHQVTQMGQEVILRCVPISNHLYFYWYRQILGQKVEFLVSFYNNEISEKSEIFDDQFSVERPDGSNFTLKIRSTKLEDSAMYFCANRGTYGANVLTFGAGSRLTVL.